Listed below are T cell receptor beta chains from one sample, sequenced in a study of blood T cell repertoires in COVID-19. TCRdb's copy holds only in-frame clones and misses some; the assay was immunoSEQ multiplex PCR. The repertoire consists of more than 350,000 clones, with around 92% occurring once and the leading ten covering about 3%. Sequencing was performed on peripheral blood. The origin of the receptors is a woman aged 25 to 45 with COVID-19, enrolled during active disease. Both conserved end residues are part of each CDR3. D genes are given only for firm matches. The size field is filled for only some rows; it gives once, few, many or a size class.

V	D	size	J	DNA	CDR3
TRBV24-1	TRBD1	.	TRBJ2-1	TGTGCCACCAGTGTTACCGGGACAGGGGTGGGTGAGCAGTTCTTC	CATSVTGTGVGEQFF
TRBV4-3	.	.	TRBJ2-6	TGCGCCAGCAGCCAAGAATGGGGGGCTGGGGCCAACGTCCTGACTTTC	CASSQEWGAGANVLTF
TRBV4-3	TRBD2	.	TRBJ2-7	TGCGCCAGCAGCCAAGATCTAGCGGGGGGTCGGTACGAGCAGTACTTC	CASSQDLAGGRYEQYF
TRBV4-3	.	.	TRBJ2-3	TGCGCCAGCAGCCAAGAGTTCGTAGGGGCCACAGATACGCAGTATTTT	CASSQEFVGATDTQYF
TRBV7-9	.	.	TRBJ1-1	TGTGCCGGCAGCTTAGACCCTGACTCACCGGGGACTGAAGCTTTCTTT	CAGSLDPDSPGTEAFF
TRBV5-6	.	.	TRBJ2-7	TGTGCCAGCAGCTTGGGACAGAGAGATCCGGGGCAGTACTTC	CASSLGQRDPGQYF
TRBV11-2	.	.	TRBJ1-5	TGTGCCAGCAGCCTCAGTCATGGGAGGCAGCCCCAGCATTTT	CASSLSHGRQPQHF
TRBV7-6	TRBD2	.	TRBJ2-5	TGTGCCAGCAGCCTAAGCCTAGCGGGGCAAGAGACCCAGTACTTC	CASSLSLAGQETQYF
TRBV11-2	.	.	TRBJ1-1	TGTGCCAGCAGCTTAGTCGGCACTGAAGCTTTCTTT	CASSLVGTEAFF
TRBV4-1	.	.	TRBJ1-4	TGCGCCAGCAGCCCGAGTATCCTGAACCTTCTTGCAACTAATGAAAAACTGTTTTTT	CASSPSILNLLATNEKLFF
TRBV7-2	.	few	TRBJ2-7	TGTGCCAGCAGCTCTAGGGGGGGATACGAGCAGTACTTC	CASSSRGGYEQYF
TRBV19	.	once	TRBJ1-1	TGTGCCAGTAGTATCGGACTAGCTCGGCTAGCTTTCTTT	CASSIGLARLAFF
TRBV19	.	.	TRBJ1-1	TGTGCCAGTAGCCCCCAGGCAAGCACTGAAGCTTTCTTT	CASSPQASTEAFF
TRBV4-2	.	.	TRBJ2-4	TGTGCCAGCAGCCCCGATGGGGGCGCGGTCGGCAAAAACATTCAGTACTTC	CASSPDGGAVGKNIQYF
TRBV18	.	.	TRBJ1-4	TGTGCCAGCTCACCACGGACATCTAATGAAAAACTGTTTTTT	CASSPRTSNEKLFF
TRBV4-2	.	.	TRBJ1-2	TGTGCCAGCAGCCAGGACAGTTCTAACTATGGCTACACCTTC	CASSQDSSNYGYTF
TRBV3-1/TRBV3-2	.	.	TRBJ2-3	TGTGCCAGCAGCCAAGAAACCGGTAGCACAGATACGCAGTATTTT	CASSQETGSTDTQYF
TRBV27	TRBD1	.	TRBJ1-1	TGTGCCAGCAGTTTCACTCGGACAGGGGGCACTGAAGCTTTCTTT	CASSFTRTGGTEAFF
TRBV18	TRBD1	.	TRBJ1-1	TGTGCCAGCTCACCCGCTCGGGACAGGGTGACTGAAGCTTTCTTT	CASSPARDRVTEAFF
TRBV6-5	TRBD1	.	TRBJ1-3	TGTGCCAGCAGTTCAGACAGGGCCAAGGGAAACACCATATATTTT	CASSSDRAKGNTIYF